This T cell receptor beta chain was identified in a study of cytomegalovirus exposure and HLA in healthy donors. Broader study findings: Later work associated roughly 15,000 TCR beta sequences with HLA alleles at 0.05 false discovery rate. According to an earlier analysis, most TCR beta V segments yielded productive rearrangements about 87% or about 30% of the time. Upon later analysis, HLA-associated TCR beta chains proved more clonally expanded than other, equally common chains.

Germline CDR1 and CDR2: MDHEN and SYDVKM. V was pared by 5 bases and J by 1 base, with 10 bases of the junction left unmatched. The CDR3 consists of 16 residues. On this clone itself: No antigen is known for it.

PCR employed 60 Vbeta and 13 Jbeta primers. Original data processing: In a later analysis, around 10 million of approximately 80 million unique beta chains occurred in at least two donors. Libraries were prepared by immunoSEQ multiplex PCR; TCRdb keeps only in-frame clonotypes and omits some of them. V, J and clone size are taken as reported in that table, and D and trimming were inferred from the DNA itself. The sample comprises around 100,000 clones, more than 80% of which are singletons, and 3% to 4% rests with the top ten. The chain combines TRBV28 with TRBJ1-2; 7 nucleotides align to TRBD1. The TCR comes from a man aged 25-45 years in good health and CMV-seronegative. The source material was PBMCs. The CDR3 is CASSPTQGTVNYGYTF. The CDR3 DNA sequence: TGTGCCAGCAGTCCGACTCAGGGGACAGTTAACTATGGCTACACCTTC.